This passage covers 30 T cell receptor beta chains from one sample sequenced in a study of shared clonotypes between healthy human individuals. Assay: immunoSEQ multiplex PCR; the TCRdb copy retains only in-frame clones and omits some. The repertoire consists of about 520,000 clones, with approximately 94% occurring once and the leading ten covering about 0.064%. The sample taken for sequencing was naive CD4+ T cells sorted from blood. Specified subset: CD45RA+ positively selected. These TCRs come from a woman aged 30 to 39 in good health.

The V and J genes are TRBV5-1 and TRBJ2-7, with 10 bases identical to TRBD2. V dropped 4 bases and J dropped 1; count of bases not matched to a gene: 11. The CDR3 spans 17 residues. Germline V gene lookup returns CDR1 SGHRS and CDR2 YFSETQ. CDR3 protein: CASSTTGLATVSYEQYF. The DNA for the CDR3 is TGCGCCAGCAGCACGACGGGACTAGCGACGGTTTCCTACGAGCAGTACTTC.

The genes are TRBV5-1 and TRBJ1-1; the D is unclear. The CDR3 covers 14 residues. The germline V gene encodes CDR1 SGHRS and CDR2 YFSETQ. V lost 0 bases and J lost 2, with 8 bases in between. CDR3 sequence reads: CASSLVDSNTEAFF. As DNA, the CDR3 is TGCGCCAGCAGCTTGGTGGATAGCAACACTGAAGCTTTCTTT.

The count of this clone is one. The chain couples TRBV27 to TRBJ2-2; tentative D call: TRBD1 (5 bases). V shed 6 bases and J shed 5 bases, with 16 bases lying between them. In germline, CDR1 is MNHEY, CDR2 SMNVEV (reference sequence). The CDR3 is made up of 15 amino acids. The CDR3 sequence is CASRRGAVDTGELFF. DNA for the CDR3: TGTGCCAGCAGAAGGGGCGCGGTCGATACCGGGGAGCTGTTTTTT.

The chain recombines TRBV19 with TRBJ1-2; perhaps TRBD1 as D (5 bases). This CDR3 spans 16 amino acids. Germline-derived CDR1 and CDR2 are LNHDA and SQIVND (reference sequence). Trimming removed 0 bases at V and 4 bases at J, with 15 bases between. The CDR3 loop reads CASSIEAGTSLYGYTF. In DNA form, the CDR3 reads TGTGCCAGTAGTATAGAGGCGGGGACGTCCCTCTATGGCTACACCTTC.

The gene calls are TRBV9 and TRBJ1-3; no reliable D call. This CDR3 has 14 residues. CDR1 is SGDLS and CDR2 is YYNGEE in the germline V gene. V lost 3 bases, J lost 3 bases, and 10 bases lay in between. The CDR3 region is CASSAALGGNTIYF. DNA of the CDR3: TGTGCCAGCAGCGCGGCCCTCGGTGGAAACACCATATATTTT.

The chain uses TRBV7-9 and TRBJ1-2; 7 nucleotides align to TRBD1. CDR1 SEHNR and CDR2 FQNEAQ come from the germline V gene (reference sequence). After removal of 5 bases from V and 6 bases from J, the junction contained 9 bases not matched to a gene. The length of the CDR3 is 14 residues. The CDR3 reads CASSQGTGDHGYTF. CDR3 sequence (DNA): TGTGCCAGCAGCCAAGGTACAGGGGATCATGGCTACACCTTC.

The chain couples TRBV4-1 to TRBJ1-1; D may be TRBD1 (5 bases). CDR1 MGHRA and CDR2 YSYEKL come from the germline V gene. The CDR3 is 15 amino acids. V gave up 4 bases and J gave up 1 base, with 13 bases separating them. The CDR3 spells CASSRPGLQNTEAFF. The CDR3 nucleotides read TGCGCCAGCAGCCGCCCGGGACTCCAGAACACTGAAGCTTTCTTT.

The gene calls are TRBV5-1 and TRBJ1-1; D is possibly TRBD1 (6 bases). Per the germline V gene, CDR1 is SGHRS and CDR2 is YFSETQ. The CDR3 length is 15 residues. Trimming removed 1 base at V and 0 bases at J, with 10 bases between. As DNA, the CDR3 is TGCGCCAGCAGCTTGACGGGGGCAATGAACACTGAAGCTTTCTTT. Its protein product is CASSLTGAMNTEAFF.

The chain employs TRBV19 and TRBJ2-7, with 10 bases that match TRBD2. The CDR3 covers 15 residues. V gave up 5 bases and J gave up 3 bases; unmatched junction bases: 7. Germline-derived CDR1 and CDR2 are LNHDA and SQIVND (reference sequence). This chain's CDR3 is CASSSNSGGFYEQYF. The CDR3 region has the DNA TGTGCCAGTAGTTCCAATAGCGGGGGGTTCTACGAGCAGTACTTC.

This clone was picked up one time. This rearrangement joins TRBV23-1 to TRBJ2-7; 12 bases agree with TRBD1. TRBV23-1 is an open reading frame whose function is uncertain. CDR3 size: 16 residues. Unmatched junction bases numbered 7, after V lost 2 bases and J lost 5 bases. The CDR3 DNA sequence: TGCGCCAGCAGTCAAAACGCCGGGACAGGGGGCCACGAGCAGTACTTC. It specifies CASSQNAGTGGHEQYF.

The chain has TRBV7-8 and TRBJ1-5; D uncertain. CDR3 length: 16 residues. V lost 1 base and J 3 bases, leaving 13 bases between the germline ends. Germline CDR1 and CDR2: SGHVS and FQNEAQ. The CDR3 bases are TGTGCCAGCAGCTTAGGTCTACAGATCCACAATCAGCCCCAGCATTTT. It is translated as CASSLGLQIHNQPQHF.

This chain joins TRBV5-4 and TRBJ2-2; 15 nucleotides match TRBD2. V lost 4 bases, J lost 5 bases, and 3 bases stayed unmatched. Looked up from germline, CDR1 is SGHNT and CDR2 is YYREEE (reference sequence). The CDR3 is 16 residues long. CDR3 sequence: CASSTGLAGGTGELFF. CDR3 coding DNA: TGTGCCAGCAGCACCGGACTAGCGGGAGGGACCGGGGAGCTGTTTTTT.

The chain links TRBV13 to TRBJ2-1; 8 nucleotides agree with TRBD2. The germline gives CDR1 PRHDT, CDR2 FYEKMQ (reference sequence). The V gene end was trimmed by 3 bases and the J gene end by 6 bases; junction bases not matched to a gene: 13. The CDR3 has 17 residues. CDR3 residues: CASSLVSGRGSFNEQFF. The CDR3 nucleotides are TGTGCCAGCAGCTTGGTCAGCGGGAGAGGTTCGTTCAATGAGCAGTTCTTC.

The J gene is TRBJ2-2, the V gene TRBV15; no firm D call. V lost 0 bases and J 7 bases, leaving 9 bases between the germline ends. Per germline, CDR1 LNHNV and CDR2 YYDKDF (reference sequence). The CDR3 has 14 amino acids. The CDR3 DNA reads as TGTGCCACCAGCAGAGATACAGTTGGCGGGGAGCTGTTTTTT. It translates to CATSRDTVGGELFF.

The V and J genes are TRBV28 and TRBJ2-7; D is possibly TRBD1 (8 bases). From germline, CDR1 is MDHEN and CDR2 SYDVKM. Trimming shortened V by 5 bases and J by 1 base, and 15 bases separated the two germline ends. CDR3 length equals 15 residues. The CDR3 bases are TGTGCCAGCAGTGCATACAGGGGGGGTTCCTACGAGCAGTACTTC. Translating it yields CASSAYRGGSYEQYF.

This clone is a singleton in its sample. This chain uses TRBV7-3 with TRBJ2-2; 8 bases line up with TRBD1. The V gene end was trimmed by 5 bases and the J gene end by 1 base; junction bases not matched to a gene: 9. This CDR3 has 17 amino acids. CDR1 and CDR2 (germline): SGHTA, FQGTGA. CDR3 nucleotide sequence: TGTGCCAGCAGCCCCATTGCAGGGGGCTTGAACACCGGGGAGCTGTTTTTT. Protein sequence: CASSPIAGGLNTGELFF.

The chain carries TRBV7-2 and TRBJ2-6; no reliable D call. This CDR3 contains 18 residues. V was shortened by 2 bases and J by 2 bases, with 16 bases between the two germline ends. Germline V lookup: CDR1 SGHTA, CDR2 FQGNSA. CDR3 residues: CASSLQPTRLTGANVLTF. CDR3 nucleotides: TGTGCCAGCAGCTTACAACCGACACGTTTGACTGGGGCCAACGTCCTGACTTTC.

This chain joins TRBV19 and TRBJ2-7; 11 positions agree with TRBD2. V lost 6 bases to trimming and J lost 7 bases; unmatched junction nucleotides: 8. CDR1 and CDR2 (germline): LNHDA, SQIVND (reference sequence). The CDR3 is 14 residues long. CDR3 bases: TGTGCCAGTAGACCGATGGGACTAGCGGATGAGCAGTACTTC. Encoded protein: CASRPMGLADEQYF.

V gene TRBV19 combines with J gene TRBJ2-3, with D perhaps TRBD1 or TRBD2 (5 bases each). Germline-derived CDR1 and CDR2 are LNHDA and SQIVND (reference sequence). This CDR3 is built from 13 residues. The V end was cut by 5 bases, the J end by 4 bases, with 10 bases between. The CDR3 sequence: CASSSGRSDTQYF. In DNA form, the CDR3 reads TGTGCCAGTAGTTCGGGGCGCTCAGATACGCAGTATTTT.

This chain links TRBV2 with TRBJ2-2; the D gene is possibly TRBD2 (5 bases). The V gene's germline CDR1 is SNHLY and CDR2 FYNNEI. CDR3 size: 18 residues. V was pared by 3 bases and J by 5 bases, with 22 bases between. The CDR3 region is CASSDDGAHIVATGELFF. The CDR3 bases are TGTGCCAGCAGTGATGACGGTGCCCATATTGTAGCGACCGGGGAGCTGTTTTTT.

The chain combines TRBV11-2 with TRBJ1-1; maybe TRBD1 (6 bases). This CDR3 is 15 amino acids long. CDR1 SGHAT and CDR2 FQNNGV come from the germline V gene. Deletions cut 4 bases from V and 4 bases from J, with 16 bases between. CDR3 sequence (DNA): TGTGCCAGCAGCTCCAACAGGGACGGGCGCACTGAAGCTTTCTTT. Amino acid sequence: CASSSNRDGRTEAFF.

The CDR3 DNA follows: TGTGCCAGCAGCCCGAGCGGGACTAGCGGATTCTACGAGCAGTACTTC. It encodes CASSPSGTSGFYEQYF. This chain connects TRBV28 to TRBJ2-7, with TRBD2 identical over 11 bases. J lost 3 bases, V lost 6 bases, and 10 bases had no gene match. The CDR3 runs 16 residues. Germline loops: CDR1 MDHEN, CDR2 SYDVKM.

The CDR3 region has the DNA TGTGCCAGCAGCGGGGGAGCGGGGTACGCGAACACCGGGGAGCTGTTTTTT. Translated, it gives CASSGGAGYANTGELFF. This chain connects TRBV9 to TRBJ2-2, with 7 bases identical to TRBD2. Unmatched junction bases numbered 8, after V lost 3 bases and J lost 0 bases. The germline gives CDR1 SGDLS, CDR2 YYNGEE. The CDR3 totals 17 residues.

V is TRBV5-6 and J is TRBJ2-3; D may be TRBD2 (6 bases). The CDR3 runs 16 residues. V was shortened by 4 bases and J by 2 bases, with 17 bases between the two germline ends. From germline, CDR1 is SGHDT and CDR2 YYEEEE. In nucleotides, the CDR3 is TGTGCCAGCAGCCGGCAGGCGACTAGGCCCACAGATACGCAGTATTTT. Encoded protein: CASSRQATRPTDTQYF.

The chain employs TRBV30 and TRBJ1-1, with 7 bases matching TRBD1. Germline CDR1 and CDR2: GTSNPN and SVGIG (reference sequence). The CDR3 totals 18 residues. Trimming cost V 3 bases and J 0 bases; bases outside gene matches: 16. The CDR3 sequence is CAWSLRAHWGQMNTEAFF. In DNA, the CDR3 is TGTGCCTGGAGCCTCCGGGCACATTGGGGACAGATGAACACTGAAGCTTTCTTT.

J is TRBJ2-5 and V is TRBV5-8; 9 bases agree with TRBD1. The CDR3 sequence is 17 residues long. Germline CDR1 SGHTS, CDR2 YDEGEE. V was clipped by 9 bases and J by 2 bases; unmatched bases: 17. The CDR3 region has the DNA TGTGCCAACACAGGGTTGGGGACAGGGCTCCCGCAAGAGACCCAGTACTTC. Its translation: CANTGLGTGLPQETQYF.

The V and J genes are TRBV28 and TRBJ2-5, with a possible D match to TRBD2 (6 bases). The end of the DNA fits TRBJ2-7 better, so the J call may be wrong. This CDR3 spans 15 amino acids. Germline loops: CDR1 MDHEN, CDR2 SYDVKM. CDR3: CASSLGGTDTYEQYF. The CDR3 nucleotides are TGTGCCAGCAGTTTAGGCGGGACTGACACTTACGAGCAGTACTTC.

This chain links TRBV5-1 with TRBJ2-7, with D possibly being TRBD2 (6 bases). Germline V lookup: CDR1 SGHRS, CDR2 YFSETQ. V lost 0 bases and J lost 4, with 17 bases in between. The CDR3 is 16 residues long. CDR3 in DNA: TGCGCCAGCAGCTTGGAGCCTGGTCAGGCGGGGTACGAGCAGTACTTC. Protein product: CASSLEPGQAGYEQYF. The variable domain in full, with the rest retrieved from reference TRBV5-1 and TRBJ2-7, is KAGVTQTPRYLIKTRGQQVTLSCSPISGHRSVSWYQQTPGQGLQFLFEYFSETQRNKGNFPGRFSGRQFSNSRSEMNVSTLELGDSALYLCASSLEPGQAGYEQYFGPGTRLTVT.

The chain combines TRBV7-9 with TRBJ2-5; 7 nucleotides match TRBD1. The closer fit of TRBJ2-7 to the DNA end suggests the J call may be wrong. Germline V gene data show CDR1 as SEHNR and CDR2 as FQNEAQ (reference sequence). This CDR3 region has 13 residues. The chain's CDR3 is CASSLSGGYEQYF. The CDR3 DNA is TGTGCCAGCAGCTTGTCAGGGGGCTACGAGCAGTACTTC.

As DNA, the CDR3 is TGCGCCAGCAGCTTGGATCCAGACGCGAACACCGGGGAGCTGTTTTTT. It specifies CASSLDPDANTGELFF. The genes are TRBV5-1 and TRBJ2-2, with D uncertain. CDR1 and CDR2 (germline): SGHRS, YFSETQ. This CDR3 has 16 residues. Trimming removed 0 bases at V and 0 bases at J, with 9 bases between. The whole variable domain, remainder taken from reference TRBV5-1 and TRBJ2-2, is KAGVTQTPRYLIKTRGQQVTLSCSPISGHRSVSWYQQTPGQGLQFLFEYFSETQRNKGNFPGRFSGRQFSNSRSEMNVSTLELGDSALYLCASSLDPDANTGELFFGEGSRLTVL.